Many counts were recorded for the clone carrying this T cell receptor (beta chain). These data belong to a study of low-dose radiotherapy and immunotherapy resistance in tumors. Study in general: On cycle 1 day 1, patients started four cycles of oral aspirin 300 mg daily.

As to time point: before trial treatment. All of the donors were given nivolumab, ipilimumab, aspirin, low-dose cyclophosphamide and low-dose radiotherapy as part of RACIN, a single-arm trial. Patients qualified if they had advanced solid tumors that lacked tumor-infiltrating lymphocytes. Primers targeting TRAV and TRBV primed first-strand cDNA, covering alpha and beta chains. With a V-primer adapter and a constant-region primer, TCRs were amplified for approximately 19 PCR cycles. Through in vitro transcription, the mRNA that had been isolated was amplified. A single record per CDR3 protein comes from TCRdb applying MiXCR to the reads. The sample has 70,000 to 90,000 distinct CDR3 sequences, 18% seen once. Sequenced material: PBMCs, taken before treatment. This sequence was found in a male donor with prostate cancer.

The CDR3: CASSDSPNQPQHF. CDR3 DNA sequence: TGTGCCAGCAGCGATTCGCCTAATCAGCCCCAGCATTTT. This chain uses TRBV14 with TRBJ1-5, with D unclear. Germline V gene lookup returns CDR1 SGHDN and CDR2 FVKESK. V lost 5 bases to trimming and J lost 4 bases, with 9 bases between them. The CDR3 is 13 residues long.